One and the same sample provided the 28 T cell receptor beta chains below, sequenced in a study of blood T cell repertoires in COVID-19. TCRdb's table, derived via immunoSEQ multiplex PCR, lists solely in-frame clones and lacks some. The sample lists over 120,000 clones, 80% occurring once. Material for sequencing was peripheral blood. All receptors come from a man aged 70-80 years who had recovered from COVID-19.

The V gene is TRBV6-2 or TRBV6-3, the J gene TRBJ2-3; 10 positions match TRBD2. This CDR3 comprises 15 residues. Germline lookup yields CDR1 MNHEY and CDR2 SVGEGT. The junction had 3 bases not matched to a gene; V was cut back by 5 bases and J by 1 base. For the CDR3, the DNA is TGTGCCAGCAGTGGGGGGACTAGCGGCACAGATACGCAGTATTTT. This gives the protein CASSGGTSGTDTQYF.

This chain uses TRBV7-2 with TRBJ1-1; TRBD1 matches 8 bases. The CDR3 is made up of 17 amino acids. V shed 1 base, J shed 6 bases, and the junction held 13 bases outside the gene matches. Germline assignment: CDR1 SGHTA and CDR2 FQGNSA. The DNA of the CDR3 is TGTGCCAGCAGCTTAGGGGTCCGGACAGGGAGATTGTCTGAAGCTTTCTTT. Protein product: CASSLGVRTGRLSEAFF.

This clone was seen only a few times. The CDR3 here is CASSSWNTEAFF. As DNA, the CDR3 is TGTGCCAGCAGTTCATGGAACACTGAAGCTTTCTTT. V usage is TRBV2 and J usage is TRBJ1-1; D is unresolved. The germline V and J ends were trimmed by 5 bases and 1 base, with 5 bases remaining between them. The CDR3 is made up of 12 amino acids. Germline V gives CDR1 SNHLY, CDR2 FYNNEI. Full variable domain (remainder filled in from reference TRBV2 and TRBJ1-1): EPEVTQTPSHQVTQMGQEVILRCVPISNHLYFYWYRQILGQKVEFLVSFYNNEISEKSEIFDDQFSVERPDGSNFTLKIRSTKLEDSAMYFCASSSWNTEAFFGQGTRLTVV.

V and J are TRBV4-3 and TRBJ2-3; 7 bases agree with TRBD2. CDR1 is LGHNA and CDR2 is YSLEER in the germline V gene. Trimming cost V 1 base and J 3 bases; bases outside gene matches: 10. CDR3 length: 17 amino acids. The CDR3 loop reads CASSQALRELSTDTQYF. CDR3 in DNA: TGCGCCAGCAGCCAAGCACTGCGGGAGTTGAGTACAGATACGCAGTATTTT.

This clone was detected a few times. CDR3 protein: CASSLAKTSGTPYEQYF. The CDR3 nucleotides are TGTGCCAGCAGCTTAGCTAAGACTAGCGGGACCCCCTACGAGCAGTACTTC. The rearrangement links TRBV7-2 to TRBJ2-7, with 11 bases lining up with TRBD2. The V and J ends lost 0 bases and 2 bases, in that order; junction bases with no gene match: 6. Germline-derived CDR1 and CDR2 are SGHTA and FQGNSA. This CDR3 comprises 17 residues.

About this clone: The sample has other DNA sequences that encode this CDR3 too. The chain links TRBV12-3 or TRBV12-4 to TRBJ2-7, with D perhaps matching TRBD1 (6 bases). The V end was cut by 5 bases, the J end by 4 bases, with 12 bases between. The CDR3 consists of 13 residues. The CDR3 DNA sequence: TGTGCCAGCAGTCCCGGACAGACATACGAGCAGTACTTC. This encodes CASSPGQTYEQYF.

The V call is TRBV3-1 (or the pseudogene TRBV3-2), the J call TRBJ2-5; D is unclear. Per the germline V gene, CDR1 is LGHDT and CDR2 is YNNKEL (reference sequence). Trimming pared 5 bases from V and 5 bases from J, leaving 9 bases between. The CDR3 covers 12 residues. Here the CDR3 DNA reads TGTGCCAGCAGCGAAACTTTGGAGACCCAGTACTTC. It yields the protein CASSETLETQYF.

The gene calls are TRBV5-8 and TRBJ2-5; TRBD1 agrees at 7 bases. The CDR3 contains 14 residues. Germline lookup yields CDR1 SGHTS and CDR2 YDEGEE. V was pared by 0 bases and J by 5 bases, with 4 bases of the junction left unmatched. The CDR3 bases are TGTGCCAGCAGCTTGGGACAGGGTGTGGAGACCCAGTACTTC. It translates to CASSLGQGVETQYF.

The chain carries TRBV7-9 and TRBJ1-2; 8 bases align to TRBD1. CDR1 and CDR2 (germline): SEHNR, FQNEAQ (reference sequence). With 5 bases clipped from V and 3 bases from J, the junction kept 8 bases outside the gene matches. The CDR3 consists of 15 residues. In DNA form, the CDR3 reads TGTGCCAGCAGCATAGGGACAGGCAGCGACTATGGCTACACCTTC. It is translated as CASSIGTGSDYGYTF.

The chain is built from TRBV7-3 and TRBJ1-2; perhaps TRBD1 as D (5 bases). Trimming removed 4 bases at V and 7 bases at J, with 13 bases between. This CDR3 has 13 amino acids. Germline V gives CDR1 SGHTA, CDR2 FQGTGA. The CDR3 is CASSSPGLGGYTF. In DNA form, the CDR3 reads TGTGCCAGCAGCTCCCCAGGGTTGGGTGGCTACACCTTC.

The chain has TRBV29-1 and TRBJ2-5, with a possible D match to TRBD2 (5 bases). The CDR3 has 14 residues. From germline, CDR1 is SQVTM and CDR2 ANQGSEA. The V and J ends lost 5 bases and 1 base respectively, with 14 bases between them. As DNA, the CDR3 is TGCAGCGTTATTTTGGCGGGTTCCCAAGAGACCCAGTACTTC. As protein: CSVILAGSQETQYF. The full variable domain, in which reference TRBV29-1 and TRBJ2-5 provide the parts outside the CDR3, is SAVISQKPSRDICQRGTSLTIQCQVDSQVTMMFWYRQQPGQSLTLIATANQGSEATYESGFVIDKFPISRPNLTFSTLTVSNMSPEDSSIYLCSVILAGSQETQYFGPGTRLLVL.

This clone appeared a single time. The genes are TRBV4-1 and TRBJ1-1; D remains unclear. V shed 3 bases and J shed 4 bases, with 12 bases lying between them. CDR1 is MGHRA, CDR2 YSYEKL, per germline. This CDR3 comprises 14 residues. The DNA of the CDR3 is TGCGCCAGCAGCCAGGAAGCCCGGGGCACTGAAGCTTTCTTT. Translating gives CASSQEARGTEAFF.

The gene calls are TRBV28 and TRBJ1-5; 9 nucleotides agree with TRBD1. The germline V gene has CDR1 MDHEN and CDR2 SYDVKM. The CDR3 has 15 residues. V lost 7 bases to trimming and J lost 2 bases; unmatched junction nucleotides: 6. CDR3 amino acids: CASTTQGAGNQPQHF. CDR3 in DNA: TGTGCCAGCACCACACAGGGGGCGGGCAATCAGCCCCAGCATTTT.

The chain is built from TRBV2 and TRBJ2-2; perhaps TRBD1 as D (5 bases). This CDR3 contains 15 residues. Germline V CDR1 and CDR2: SNHLY, FYNNEI. Trimming pared 2 bases from V and 3 bases from J, leaving 10 bases between. CDR3 residues: CASSELLRDTGELFF. The CDR3, as DNA: TGTGCCAGCAGTGAACTCCTCAGGGACACCGGGGAGCTGTTTTTT. Complete variable domain (other parts from reference TRBV2 and TRBJ2-2): EPEVTQTPSHQVTQMGQEVILRCVPISNHLYFYWYRQILGQKVEFLVSFYNNEISEKSEIFDDQFSVERPDGSNFTLKIRSTKLEDSAMYFCASSELLRDTGELFFGEGSRLTVL.

The genes are TRBV6-4 and TRBJ1-6, with 7 bases aligning to TRBD1. Per the germline V gene, CDR1 is MRHNA and CDR2 is SNTAGT. The ends lost 8 bases at V and 9 bases at J; junction bases unmatched: 7. CDR3 size: 13 residues. CDR3 sequence: CASADREGSPLHF. The CDR3 nucleotides read TGTGCCAGCGCCGACAGGGAAGGTTCACCCCTCCACTTT.

The V gene is TRBV13, the J gene TRBJ1-3, with D uncertain. Germline CDR1 PRHDT, CDR2 FYEKMQ (reference sequence). V gave up 1 base and J gave up 0 bases, with 16 bases separating them. The CDR3 length is 18 residues. CDR3 nucleotides: TGTGCCAGCAGCTTAGTCACCGATTTATCTAGCTCTGGAAACACCATATATTTT. This sequence encodes CASSLVTDLSSSGNTIYF.

The chain combines TRBV9 with TRBJ2-7; possibly TRBD2 for D (6 bases). The CDR3 loop spans 17 amino acids. V lost 1 base, J lost 2 bases, and 19 bases lay in between. Looked up from germline, CDR1 is SGDLS and CDR2 is YYNGEE. The CDR3 DNA reads as TGTGCCAGCAGCGTAAGTGGGGCACCGGGGGAGACCTACGAGCAGTACTTC. It codes for CASSVSGAPGETYEQYF.

This chain uses TRBV12-3 or TRBV12-4 with TRBJ1-1; 7 positions match TRBD1. Trimming at V came to 11 bases and at J to 5 bases, leaving 8 bases not matched to a gene. The CDR3 runs to 12 residues. The DNA for the CDR3 is TGTGCCTCGGGGAAGGGGGCGACTGAAGCTTTCTTT. Its translation: CASGKGATEAFF.

This clone was recorded a few times. The same CDR3 is also encoded by other DNA sequences in this sample. V usage is TRBV5-1 and J usage is TRBJ2-3, with 10 bases fitting TRBD2. V gave up 1 base and J gave up 3 bases; unmatched junction bases: 2. The CDR3 covers 15 residues. Germline V gene sequence: CDR1 SGHRS, CDR2 YFSETQ. Here the CDR3 reads CASSLTSGTTDTQYF. CDR3 nucleotides: TGCGCCAGCAGCTTGACTAGCGGGACAACAGATACGCAGTATTTT.

V usage is TRBV21-1 and J usage is TRBJ2-1; the table calls TRBD2, which could not be checked here. TRBV21-1 is described as a pseudogene. This CDR3 comprises 17 residues. CDR3 sequence reads: CASNTEASGPSYNEQFF. CDR3 in DNA: TGTGCCAGCAATACGGAGGCTAGCGGGCCCTCCTACAATGAGCAGTTCTTC.

The V and J genes are TRBV18 and TRBJ2-5; 7 bases line up with TRBD1. With V trimmed by 0 bases and J by 1 base, 8 bases remained unmatched. The CDR3 length is 17 residues. The germline gives CDR1 KGHSH, CDR2 LQKENI. The CDR3 DNA reads TGTGCCAGCTCACCACCAATTGGGACAGAGGGCCAAGAGACCCAGTACTTC. Its translation: CASSPPIGTEGQETQYF.

The chain couples TRBV5-1 to TRBJ2-7, with 12 bases fitting TRBD2. J lost 6 bases, V lost 0 bases, and 13 bases had no gene match. CDR1 and CDR2 (germline): SGHRS, YFSETQ. The CDR3 extends over 18 amino acids. CDR3: CASSLAPPTRLAGAEQYF. CDR3 DNA: TGCGCCAGCAGCTTGGCTCCGCCGACCCGACTAGCGGGAGCCGAGCAGTACTTC.

This chain links TRBV7-2 with TRBJ1-3; D is uncertain. The length of the CDR3 is 16 residues. V was trimmed by 1 base and J by 4 bases, leaving 14 bases between them. Germline V lookup: CDR1 SGHTA, CDR2 FQGNSA. In nucleotides, the CDR3 is TGTGCCAGCAGCTTAGGCCGGGGAGCTCTCGGAAACACCATATATTTT. Its protein product is CASSLGRGALGNTIYF.

The V and J genes are TRBV6-6 and TRBJ2-1; TRBD2 is a possible D gene (6 bases). The V and J ends lost 4 bases and 8 bases respectively, with 12 bases between them. The length of the CDR3 is 13 residues. The V gene's germline CDR1 is MNHNY and CDR2 SVGAGI (reference sequence). The DNA for the CDR3 is TGTGCCAGCAGTTCCAATAGCGGCCATGAGCAGTTCTTC. Amino acids: CASSSNSGHEQFF.

This chain uses TRBV24-1 with TRBJ2-1; 13 bases are shared with TRBD2. V shed 5 bases and J 9 bases; nucleotides not matched to a gene: 15. This CDR3 contains 18 residues. Germline V gives CDR1 KGHDR, CDR2 SFDVKD. CDR3 in amino acids: CATSGSWTSGSGSGEQFF. The CDR3 nucleotides read TGTGCCACCAGTGGGTCATGGACTAGCGGGAGTGGGTCCGGTGAGCAGTTCTTC.

V and J are TRBV3-1 (or the pseudogene TRBV3-2) and TRBJ2-7; maybe TRBD2 (6 bases). The CDR3 is 13 residues long. Trimming shortened V by 4 bases and J by 6 bases, and 13 bases separated the two germline ends. The germline gives CDR1 LGHDT, CDR2 YNNKEL (reference sequence). CDR3 coding DNA: TGTGCCAGCAGCCCCTTGGGGGGTGGCGAGCAGTACTTC. It yields the protein CASSPLGGGEQYF.

The rearrangement links TRBV11-2 to TRBJ2-5, with a tentative D call TRBD2 (6 bases). CDR1 is SGHAT, CDR2 FQNNGV, per germline. V was shortened by 5 bases and J by 4 bases, with 11 bases between the two germline ends. The CDR3 runs to 13 residues. CDR3 sequence reads: CASSLGGVETQYF. As DNA, the CDR3 is TGTGCCAGCAGCCTCGGGGGAGTAGAGACCCAGTACTTC.

The V and J genes are TRBV10-2 and TRBJ1-3; 7 bases agree with TRBD1. The CDR3 runs to 15 residues. Germline CDR1 and CDR2: WSHSY and SAAADI. J gave up 2 bases and V 0 bases, and 1 base lay outside the gene matches. The CDR3: CASSESTGTGNTIYF. The DNA of the CDR3 is TGCGCCAGCAGTGAGTCGACAGGGACTGGAAACACCATATATTTT.